These 4 T cell receptor beta chains were all obtained from the same sample, sequenced in a study of T cells in Graves' hyperthyroidism and ophthalmopathy. Using RNA transcripts as the source, TCR beta CDR3 regions were amplified. HTBI primers drove first-round RT-PCR of the TCR CDR3. TCRdb itself ran the multiplex PCR reads through MiXCR, one entry per CDR3 protein. The sample yields hundreds of thousands of distinct CDR3 sequences, just over 45% seen once. Sequencing input: peripheral blood or thyroid tissue (not recorded which). The receptors shown here come from a woman under 30 with Graves' hyperthyroidism.

On this clonotype: A much more abundant neighbour one base away suggests this may be a read error. V usage is TRBV2 and J usage is TRBJ2-2; 10 bases are a match to TRBD2. The CDR3 consists of 15 residues. Unmatched junction bases numbered 5, after V lost 3 bases and J lost 7 bases. In germline, CDR1 is SNHLY, CDR2 FYNNEI. The chain's CDR3 is CASSENSGRYGELFF. The CDR3 coding sequence is TGTGCCAGCAGTGAGAATAGCGGGAGGTACGGGGAGCTGTTTTTT. Drawing the rest from reference TRBV2 and TRBJ2-2, the complete variable domain is EPEVTQTPSHQVTQMGQEVILRCVPISNHLYFYWYRQILGQKVEFLVSFYNNEISEKSEIFDDQFSVERPDGSNFTLKIRSTKLEDSAMYFCASSENSGRYGELFFGEGSRLTVL.

This clonotype was counted a single time. This chain joins TRBV25-1 and TRBJ1-1; 10 nucleotides match TRBD1. V lost 5 bases and J lost 4; bases outside the gene matches: 7. This CDR3 contains 15 residues. Per germline, CDR1 MGHDK and CDR2 SYGVNS. The CDR3 loop reads CASSTTGGYSTEAFF. The CDR3 DNA reads TGTGCCAGCAGTACGACAGGGGGCTATAGCACTGAAGCTTTCTTT. The full variable domain, in which reference TRBV25-1 and TRBJ1-1 provide the parts outside the CDR3, is EADIYQTPRYLVIGTGKKITLECSQTMGHDKMYWYQQDPGMELHLIHYSYGVNSTEKGDLSSESTVSRIRTEHFPLTLESARPSHTSQYLCASSTTGGYSTEAFFGQGTRLTVV.

This chain joins TRBV7-2 and TRBJ2-7; D remains ambiguous. The CDR3 loop spans 12 amino acids. The V end lost 5 bases, the J end lost 3 bases, and 8 bases lay between the germline ends. Germline V gene data show CDR1 as SGHTA and CDR2 as FQGNSA. This CDR3 is CASSPFVYEQYF. The CDR3 DNA reads as TGTGCCAGCAGCCCGTTCGTCTACGAGCAGTACTTC.

The chain joins TRBV5-4 to TRBJ2-5, with D maybe TRBD1 (5 bases). The CDR3 totals 15 residues. Germline CDR1 reads SGHNT; CDR2 reads YYREEE (reference sequence). Trimming cost V 4 bases and J 5 bases, with 18 bases left between them. The CDR3 DNA sequence: TGTGCCAGCAGCCCCGGGCAGGGAAGGATGGAGACCCAGTACTTC. Protein product: CASSPGQGRMETQYF.